A selection of T cell receptor beta chains follows, all from one sample in a study of control samples from healthy donors and cancer patients. TCRdb keeps only in-frame clones here, not all; method: immunoSEQ multiplex PCR. Here the sample spans about 130,000 clones, about 88% being singletons. Sequenced material: blood. The receptors were sampled from a man in his fifties or sixties in good health. Both conserved end residues are part of each CDR3.

>TRBJ2-5|TRBV11-3
CASSKRLAGQETQYF
>TRBJ1-4|TRBV27
CASSPSPHVNEKLFF
>TRBJ1-1|TRBV18
CASSRKTGDRVGANTEAFF
>TRBJ1-1|TRBV6-2/TRBV6-3
CASSFFKGKTEAFF
>TRBJ1-5|TRBV24-1
CATSGGYRNQPQHF
>TRBJ2-7|TRBV5-5
CASSPGLSEQYF
>TRBJ2-7|TRBV2
CASGQDRTYEQYF
>TRBJ1-1|TRBV9
CASRRDLNTEAFF
>TRBJ2-3|TRBV18
CASSPATDLTDTQYF
>TRBJ2-5|TRBV19
CASRNGGLKTQYF
>TRBJ2-1|TRBV5-1
CASSFSGLAHEQFF
>TRBJ2-3|TRBV7-2
CASSYTDTQYF
>TRBJ1-6|TRBV4-2
CASSQGEGDSPLHF
>TRBJ2-1|TRBV28
CASTRPLRVSYNEQFF
>TRBJ2-2|TRBV5-8
CASTLTLGTNTGELFF
>TRBJ1-4|TRBV7-8
CASSLAQGQGGEKLFF
>TRBJ1-4|TRBV5-1
CASSLVGEKLFF
>TRBJ2-1|TRBV5-6
CASSPNYAGSYNEQFF
>TRBJ2-3|TRBV11-3
CASSFLQGLSTDTQYF
>TRBJ2-2|TRBV14
CASSQGFNLRTGELFF
>TRBJ1-1|TRBV11-3
CASSNGQNTEAFF
>TRBJ1-6|TRBV5-1
CASSRGTSSSYNSPLHF
>TRBJ2-7|TRBV5-6
CASSTLQGSYEQYF
>TRBJ2-7|TRBV19
CASRTNRGSYEQYF
>TRBJ2-7|TRBV29-1
CSVSTETAYEQYF
>TRBJ1-6|TRBV18
CASSPDQNSPLHF
>TRBJ2-3|TRBV29-1
CSVQGGLSTDTQYF
>TRBJ2-3|TRBV7-6
CASSSTRSADTQYF
>TRBJ2-1|TRBV7-9
CASSPSSYNEQFF